Shown below are 20 T cell receptor beta chains from a single sample sequenced in a study of cytomegalovirus exposure and HLA in healthy donors. PCR employed 60 Vbeta and 13 Jbeta primers. TCRdb's copy holds only in-frame clones and misses some; the assay was immunoSEQ multiplex PCR. The sample spans about 210,000 clones; the ten largest clones claim about 1%. Sequencing used PBMCs. Receptors originate from a woman in her twenties or thirties in good health and CMV-seropositive.

The J gene is TRBJ1-5, the V gene TRBV4-1; a weak D match, TRBD1 (5 bases). Trimming left V 1 base short and J 1 base short, with 14 bases between. CDR3 length: 17 amino acids. Germline CDR1 is MGHRA and CDR2 is YSYEKL. Written as DNA, the CDR3 is TGCGCCAGCAGCCAAGTAGGGGTGGGATTAAGCAATCAGCCCCAGCATTTT. This sequence encodes CASSQVGVGLSNQPQHF.

The chain has TRBV19 and TRBJ2-1; 8 positions match TRBD2. This CDR3 is built from 15 residues. With 1 base clipped from V and 3 bases from J, the junction kept 2 bases outside the gene matches. CDR1 and CDR2 (germline): LNHDA, SQIVND (reference sequence). CDR3 sequence: CASSIALAGYNEQFF. The CDR3 coding sequence is TGTGCCAGTAGTATAGCTCTAGCGGGCTACAATGAGCAGTTCTTC.

This rearrangement joins TRBV5-1 to TRBJ1-3; a weak D match, TRBD1 (5 bases). Between the trimmed V and J ends, which lost 6 bases and 2 bases, there was a span of 18 bases. CDR3 length equals 16 residues. The germline V gene has CDR1 SGHRS and CDR2 YFSETQ. The CDR3 sequence: CASKTQPGNPGNTIYF. CDR3 DNA: TGCGCCAGCAAAACCCAGCCAGGGAACCCTGGAAACACCATATATTTT. The entire variable domain, with the rest obtained from reference TRBV5-1 and TRBJ1-3, is as follows: KAGVTQTPRYLIKTRGQQVTLSCSPISGHRSVSWYQQTPGQGLQFLFEYFSETQRNKGNFPGRFSGRQFSNSRSEMNVSTLELGDSALYLCASKTQPGNPGNTIYFGEGSWLTVV.

The J gene is TRBJ2-1, the V gene TRBV5-1; 12 bases line up with TRBD2. CDR3 length: 16 residues. Trimming at V came to 5 bases and at J to 5 bases, leaving 8 bases not matched to a gene. Per the germline V gene, CDR1 is SGHRS and CDR2 is YFSETQ. This chain's CDR3 is CASSISTSGGNNEQFF. The CDR3, as DNA: TGCGCCAGCAGTATCTCGACTAGCGGGGGAAACAATGAGCAGTTCTTC.

The chain links TRBV4-1 to TRBJ2-2, with 10 positions matching TRBD2. The CDR3 sequence is 16 residues long. The V segment lost 1 base and the J segment 4 bases; nucleotides outside the gene matches: 3. The germline V gene has CDR1 MGHRA and CDR2 YSYEKL. CDR3 nucleotides: TGCGCCAGCAGCCAAGTGGCTAGCGGGAGCACCGGGGAGCTGTTTTTT. It encodes CASSQVASGSTGELFF.

The rearrangement joins TRBV25-1 to TRBJ1-5; no reliable D call. The germline V gene encodes CDR1 MGHDK and CDR2 SYGVNS. The CDR3 runs to 15 residues. V was cut by 2 bases and J by 2 bases, with 10 bases left in between. The CDR3 DNA sequence: TGTGCCAGCAGTGAAGGAGGGAACGGCAATCAGCCCCAGCATTTT. Protein product: CASSEGGNGNQPQHF. Full variable domain (outside the CDR3, taken from reference TRBV25-1 and TRBJ1-5): EADIYQTPRYLVIGTGKKITLECSQTMGHDKMYWYQQDPGMELHLIHYSYGVNSTEKGDLSSESTVSRIRTEHFPLTLESARPSHTSQYLCASSEGGNGNQPQHFGDGTRLSIL.

The chain links TRBV5-4 to TRBJ2-5, with D possibly being TRBD2 (5 bases). Germline V lookup: CDR1 SGHNT, CDR2 YYREEE (reference sequence). The V gene lost 0 bases and the J gene lost 5 bases, with 11 bases spanning the gap. CDR3 length equals 14 residues. The CDR3 loop is CASSLVKGEETQYF. CDR3 nucleotide sequence: TGTGCCAGCAGCTTGGTCAAGGGAGAGGAGACCCAGTACTTC.

This chain connects TRBV16 to TRBJ2-7; 7 positions match TRBD1. From germline, CDR1 is KGHSY and CDR2 FQNENV. The V segment lost 1 base and the J segment 1 base; nucleotides outside the gene matches: 4. The CDR3 sequence is 15 residues long. The CDR3 spells CASSQYPGGSYEQYF. Here the CDR3 DNA reads TGTGCCAGCAGCCAATATCCAGGGGGATCCTACGAGCAGTACTTC.

The J gene is TRBJ2-3, the V gene TRBV6-5, with D hard to call. This CDR3 spans 13 amino acids. CDR1 is MNHEY and CDR2 is SVGAGI in the germline V gene. V was trimmed by 7 bases and J by 1 base, leaving 9 bases between them. In DNA, the CDR3 is TGTGCCAGCATGGGCCCGGGCACAGATACGCAGTATTTT. It codes for CASMGPGTDTQYF.

V and J are TRBV9 and TRBJ2-3, with a weak D call TRBD2 (5 bases). Trimming took off 0 bases at V and 3 bases at J, with 11 bases between the two ends. The CDR3 has 15 residues. Germline assignment: CDR1 SGDLS and CDR2 YYNGEE. CDR3 nucleotides: TGTGCCAGCAGCGTAGTCGCGGGCTCGACAGATACGCAGTATTTT. It encodes CASSVVAGSTDTQYF.

This sequence joins TRBV5-1 and TRBJ1-2; 11 bases fit TRBD1. The CDR3 has 18 residues. Trimming cost V 2 bases and J 2 bases; bases outside gene matches: 11. Germline V lookup: CDR1 SGHRS, CDR2 YFSETQ. The CDR3 DNA is TGCGCCAGCAGCTTTATTCCCCAGGACAGGGGGCAAAACTATGGCTACACCTTC. It encodes CASSFIPQDRGQNYGYTF. Looking up the rest from reference TRBV5-1 and TRBJ1-2 gives the full variable domain: KAGVTQTPRYLIKTRGQQVTLSCSPISGHRSVSWYQQTPGQGLQFLFEYFSETQRNKGNFPGRFSGRQFSNSRSEMNVSTLELGDSALYLCASSFIPQDRGQNYGYTFGSGTRLTVV.

The chain couples TRBV20-1 to TRBJ2-7; D not resolved. The CDR3 totals 11 residues. The V end was cut by 4 bases, the J end by 4 bases, with 8 bases between. Germline values: CDR1 DFQATT, CDR2 SNEGSKA (reference sequence). CDR3 amino acids: CSATATYEQYF. The CDR3 DNA reads TGCAGTGCTACCGCCACTTACGAGCAGTACTTC.

V usage is TRBV2 and J usage is TRBJ2-3; tentatively, D is TRBD2 (6 bases). CDR3 length equals 14 residues. V lost 5 bases and J lost 1, with 10 bases in between. Per the germline V gene, CDR1 is SNHLY and CDR2 is FYNNEI. The CDR3 loop is CASSKGLGTDTQYF. The CDR3 DNA sequence: TGTGCCAGCAGTAAGGGACTCGGCACAGATACGCAGTATTTT. Full variable domain (outside the CDR3, taken from reference TRBV2 and TRBJ2-3): EPEVTQTPSHQVTQMGQEVILRCVPISNHLYFYWYRQILGQKVEFLVSFYNNEISEKSEIFDDQFSVERPDGSNFTLKIRSTKLEDSAMYFCASSKGLGTDTQYFGPGTRLTVL.

V usage is TRBV18 and J usage is TRBJ1-1; D not resolved. CDR1 and CDR2 (germline): KGHSH, LQKENI. V was clipped by 4 bases and J by 5 bases, with 20 bases between them. The CDR3 is made up of 16 amino acids. This CDR3 reads CASSLNSEGGGTEAFF. The CDR3 nucleotides read TGTGCCAGCTCACTTAATTCCGAGGGAGGAGGGACTGAAGCTTTCTTT.

The chain recombines TRBV5-8 with TRBJ2-5; 12 bases match TRBD2. In germline, CDR1 is SGHTS, CDR2 YDEGEE. The CDR3 has 17 amino acids. V lost 4 bases and J lost 1; bases outside the gene matches: 8. The CDR3 loop is CASSPKGLAGTQETQYF. The CDR3, as DNA: TGTGCCAGCAGCCCGAAAGGACTAGCGGGGACCCAAGAGACCCAGTACTTC.

The chain has TRBV10-3 and TRBJ2-4; D gene uncertain. V lost 3 bases and J 2 bases, leaving 8 bases between the germline ends. The CDR3 is 14 residues long. Germline CDR1 and CDR2: ENHRY and SYGVKD. The CDR3 DNA is TGTGCCATCAGTGACACCTACTCCAAAAACATTCAGTACTTC. Encoded protein: CAISDTYSKNIQYF.

The V and J genes are TRBV5-1 and TRBJ2-5, with D perhaps TRBD1 (5 bases). This CDR3 contains 15 residues. V lost 2 bases, J lost 7 bases, and 18 bases lay in between. In germline, CDR1 is SGHRS, CDR2 YFSETQ. CDR3 coding DNA: TGCGCCAGCAGCTTCTGGATTAAGTCCCAGGGGACCCAGTACTTC. As protein: CASSFWIKSQGTQYF.

The rearrangement links TRBV28 to TRBJ2-7; TRBD2 is a possible D gene (5 bases). Trimming left V 7 bases short and J 0 bases short, with 16 bases between. The CDR3 loop spans 15 amino acids. Germline V gene sequence: CDR1 MDHEN, CDR2 SYDVKM. The CDR3 nucleotides read TGTGCCAGCACCGTGACTACGCGGGTCTCCTACGAGCAGTACTTC. Residues: CASTVTTRVSYEQYF. Using reference TRBV28 and TRBJ2-7 for the parts outside the CDR3, the full variable domain is DVKVTQSSRYLVKRTGEKVFLECVQDMDHENMFWYRQDPGLGLRLIYFSYDVKMKEKGDIPEGYSVSREKKERFSLILESASTNQTSMYLCASTVTTRVSYEQYFGPGTRLTVT.

The V and J genes are TRBV7-9 and TRBJ2-1; D is ambiguous. CDR3 length equals 12 residues. The V gene's germline CDR1 is SEHNR and CDR2 FQNEAQ (reference sequence). Between the trimmed V and J ends, which lost 0 bases and 12 bases, there was a span of 9 bases. The CDR3 reads CASSLAAPGQFF. CDR3 nucleotide sequence: TGTGCCAGCAGCTTAGCTGCGCCAGGGCAGTTCTTC.

The chain has TRBV27 and TRBJ2-1; 10 nucleotides line up with TRBD2. V gave up 3 bases and J gave up 3 bases; unmatched junction bases: 5. The CDR3 is 16 amino acids. From germline, CDR1 is MNHEY and CDR2 SMNVEV (reference sequence). CDR3 nucleotide sequence: TGTGCCAGCAGTTTTTTGAGCGGGGGGGACTACAATGAGCAGTTCTTC. Its translation: CASSFLSGGDYNEQFF.